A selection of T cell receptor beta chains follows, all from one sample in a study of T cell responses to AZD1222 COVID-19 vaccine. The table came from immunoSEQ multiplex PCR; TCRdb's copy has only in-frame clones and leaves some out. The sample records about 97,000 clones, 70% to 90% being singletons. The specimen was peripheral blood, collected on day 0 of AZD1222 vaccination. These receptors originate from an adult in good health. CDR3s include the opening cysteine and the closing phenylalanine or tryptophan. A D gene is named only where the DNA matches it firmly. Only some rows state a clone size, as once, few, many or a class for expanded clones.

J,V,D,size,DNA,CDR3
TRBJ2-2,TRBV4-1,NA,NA,TGCGCCAGCAGCCCTAACTTGAACACCGGGGAGCTGTTTTTT,CASSPNLNTGELFF
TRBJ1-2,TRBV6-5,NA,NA,TGTGCCAGCAGTTACTCGGGATCCCCCGGGGATGGCTACACCTTC,CASSYSGSPGDGYTF
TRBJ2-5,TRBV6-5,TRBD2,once,TGTGCCACCGGGCGGGGGGTGGAGACCCAGTACTTC,CATGRGVETQYF
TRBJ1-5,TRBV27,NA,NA,TGTGCCAGCAGTTTATCTCGGGGGCTGGGCAATCAGCCCCAGCATTTT,CASSLSRGLGNQPQHF
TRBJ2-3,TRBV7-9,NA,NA,TGTGCCAGCAGCCATAGGTGGGGGTCCCTCACAGATACGCAGTATTTT,CASSHRWGSLTDTQYF
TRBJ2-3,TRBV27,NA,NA,TGTGCCAGCAGTTGGGGCAGGGAGTCTGATACGCAGTATTTT,CASSWGRESDTQYF
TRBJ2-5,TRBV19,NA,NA,TGTGCCAGCTCATCCCCGGAGGGTTGGCAAGAGACCCAGTACTTC,CASSSPEGWQETQYF
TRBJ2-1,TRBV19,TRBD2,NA,TGTGCCAGTAGTACGACTAGCGGGTCCTACAATGAGCAGTTCTTC,CASSTTSGSYNEQFF
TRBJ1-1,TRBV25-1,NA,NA,TGTGCCAGCAGTGAATCTCGGGGGAGGCGGTTGGACACTGAAGCTTTCTTT,CASSESRGRRLDTEAFF
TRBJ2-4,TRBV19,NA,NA,TGTGCCAGTAGTATAGACCAGGGGTTTAGGACCAAAAACATTCAGTACTTC,CASSIDQGFRTKNIQYF
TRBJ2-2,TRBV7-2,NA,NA,TGTGCCAGCAGCCTAAGACAGGACACCGGGGAGCTGTTTTTT,CASSLRQDTGELFF
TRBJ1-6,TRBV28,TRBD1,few,TGTGCCAGCAGTTCCCCAAAGGACAGGTACTCCTATAATTCACCCCTCCACTTT,CASSSPKDRYSYNSPLHF
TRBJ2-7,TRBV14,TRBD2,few,TGTGCCAGCACCAAGGGAGGGTCCTCCTACGAGCAGTACTTC,CASTKGGSSYEQYF